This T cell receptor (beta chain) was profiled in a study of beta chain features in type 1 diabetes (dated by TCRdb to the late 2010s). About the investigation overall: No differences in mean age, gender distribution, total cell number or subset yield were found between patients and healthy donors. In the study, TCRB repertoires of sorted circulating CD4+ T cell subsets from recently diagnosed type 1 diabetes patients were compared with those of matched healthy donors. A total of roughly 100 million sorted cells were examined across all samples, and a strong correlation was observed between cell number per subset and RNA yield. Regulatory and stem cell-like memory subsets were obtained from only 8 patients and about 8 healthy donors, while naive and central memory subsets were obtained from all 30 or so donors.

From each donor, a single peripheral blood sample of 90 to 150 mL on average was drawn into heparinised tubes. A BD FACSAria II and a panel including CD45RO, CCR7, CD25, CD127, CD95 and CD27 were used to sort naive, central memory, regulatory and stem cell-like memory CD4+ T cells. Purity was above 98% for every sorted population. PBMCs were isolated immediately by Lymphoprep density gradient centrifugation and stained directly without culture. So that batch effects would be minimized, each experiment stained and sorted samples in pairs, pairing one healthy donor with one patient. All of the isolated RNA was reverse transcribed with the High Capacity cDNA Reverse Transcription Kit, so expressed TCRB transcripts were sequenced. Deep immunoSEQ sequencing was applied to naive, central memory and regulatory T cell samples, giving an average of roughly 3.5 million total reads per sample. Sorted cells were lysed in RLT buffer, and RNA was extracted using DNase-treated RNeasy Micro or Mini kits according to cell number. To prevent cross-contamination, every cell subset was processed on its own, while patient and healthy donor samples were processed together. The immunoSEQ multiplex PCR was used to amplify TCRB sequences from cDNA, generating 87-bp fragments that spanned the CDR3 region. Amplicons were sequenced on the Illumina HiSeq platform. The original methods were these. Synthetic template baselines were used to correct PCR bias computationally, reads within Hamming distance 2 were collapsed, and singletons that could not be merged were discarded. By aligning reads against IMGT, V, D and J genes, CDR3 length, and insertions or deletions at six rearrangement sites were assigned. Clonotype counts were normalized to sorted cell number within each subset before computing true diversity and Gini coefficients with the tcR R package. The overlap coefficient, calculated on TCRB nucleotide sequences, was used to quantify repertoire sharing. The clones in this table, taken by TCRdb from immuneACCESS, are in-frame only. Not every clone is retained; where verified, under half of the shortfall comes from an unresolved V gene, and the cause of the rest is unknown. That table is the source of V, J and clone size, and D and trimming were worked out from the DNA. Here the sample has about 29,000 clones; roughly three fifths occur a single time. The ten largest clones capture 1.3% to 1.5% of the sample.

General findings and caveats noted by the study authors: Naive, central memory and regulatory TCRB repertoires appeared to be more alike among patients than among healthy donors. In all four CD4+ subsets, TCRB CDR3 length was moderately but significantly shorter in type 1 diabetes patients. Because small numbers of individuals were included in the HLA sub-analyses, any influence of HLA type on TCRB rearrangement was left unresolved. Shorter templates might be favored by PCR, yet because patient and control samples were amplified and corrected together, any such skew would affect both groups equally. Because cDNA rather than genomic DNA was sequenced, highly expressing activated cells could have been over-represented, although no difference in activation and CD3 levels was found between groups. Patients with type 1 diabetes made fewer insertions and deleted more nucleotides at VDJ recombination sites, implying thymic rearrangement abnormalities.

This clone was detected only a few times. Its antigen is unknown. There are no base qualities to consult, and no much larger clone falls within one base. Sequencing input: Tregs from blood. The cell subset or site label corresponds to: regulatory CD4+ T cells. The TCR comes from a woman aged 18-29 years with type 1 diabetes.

The DNA reads TGCAGAATAGACTACGAGCAGTACGTC. It translates to CRIDYEQYV. This receptor chain uses TRBV20-1 and TRBJ2-7, with the D gene too uncertain to name. In the germline V gene (reference sequence), CDR1 corresponds to DFQATT and CDR2 to SNEGSKA. From the cysteine up to the valine, the CDR3 has a length of 9 residues. The DNA shown is the 27-base CDR3, in frame from base 1.